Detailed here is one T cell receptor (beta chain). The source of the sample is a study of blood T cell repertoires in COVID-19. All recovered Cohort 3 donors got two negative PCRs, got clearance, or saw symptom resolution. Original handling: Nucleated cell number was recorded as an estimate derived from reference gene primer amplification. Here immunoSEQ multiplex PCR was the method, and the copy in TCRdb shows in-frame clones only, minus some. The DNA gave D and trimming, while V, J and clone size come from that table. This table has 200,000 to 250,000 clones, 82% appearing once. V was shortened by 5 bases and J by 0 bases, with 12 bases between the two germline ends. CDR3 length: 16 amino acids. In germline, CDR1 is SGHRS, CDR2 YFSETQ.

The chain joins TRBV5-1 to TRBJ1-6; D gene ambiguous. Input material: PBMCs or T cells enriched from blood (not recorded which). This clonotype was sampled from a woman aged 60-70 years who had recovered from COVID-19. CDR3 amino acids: CASRGAGSSYNSPLHF. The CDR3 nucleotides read TGCGCCAGCAGGGGAGCAGGAAGCTCCTATAATTCACCCCTCCACTTT.